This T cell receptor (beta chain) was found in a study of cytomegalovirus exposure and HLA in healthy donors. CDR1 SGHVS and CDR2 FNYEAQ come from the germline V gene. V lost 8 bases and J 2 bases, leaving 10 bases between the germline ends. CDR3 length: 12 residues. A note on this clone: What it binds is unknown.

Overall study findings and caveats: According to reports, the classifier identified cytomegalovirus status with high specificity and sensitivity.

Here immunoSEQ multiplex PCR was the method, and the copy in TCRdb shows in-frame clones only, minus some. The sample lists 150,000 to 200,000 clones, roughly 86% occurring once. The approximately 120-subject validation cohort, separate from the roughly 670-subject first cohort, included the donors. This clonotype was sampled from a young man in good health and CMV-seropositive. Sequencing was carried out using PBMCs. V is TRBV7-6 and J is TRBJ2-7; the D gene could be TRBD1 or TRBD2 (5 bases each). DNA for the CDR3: TGTGCCAGCGGGGACGGAACCTACGAGCAGTACTTC. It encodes CASGDGTYEQYF.